The rows below give T cell receptor beta chains drawn from one sample of a study of T cell responses to AZD1222 COVID-19 vaccine. Using immunoSEQ multiplex PCR, the repertoire was profiled, and TCRdb retains in-frame clones only, with some absent. The data show 140,000 or so clones, 88% seen once. The specimen comprised peripheral blood, sampled 28 days after the second dose of the MenACWY control vaccine. These receptors were taken from an adult who received the MenACWY meningococcal vaccine as a control. The conserved cysteine and the conserved F or W are not part of the CDR3 here. A row's size may be missing; if present it is once, few, many or a size class.

j_call v_call clone_size cdr3_aa
TRBJ1-2 TRBV5-6 . ASSDTGKGGYGYT
TRBJ1-1 TRBV18 . ASSPPGRTEAF
TRBJ1-2 TRBV19 . ASYRGWTGGYGYT
TRBJ2-1 TRBV11-3 . ASSSTAGTPSYNEQF
TRBJ2-2 TRBV25-1 . ASSEGSGQLTGELF
TRBJ1-2 TRBV10-3 . AISESTAVYGYT
TRBJ1-1 TRBV7-9 . ASSSGQIGFEAF
TRBJ1-5 TRBV7-2 . ASSGIGVQPQH
TRBJ1-4 TRBV9 . ASNPGGNEKLF
TRBJ2-1 TRBV7-9 . ASSPPGTRVHEQF
TRBJ2-7 TRBV18 few ASSPLNGNSYEQY
TRBJ2-3 TRBV18 . ASSSIRGQADTQY
TRBJ1-4 TRBV7-3 . ASSLQGSGAGEKLF
TRBJ1-4 TRBV6-5 . ASRGLEEKLF
TRBJ1-5 TRBV28 . ASSYLRTGSNQPQH
TRBJ1-1 TRBV5-5 . ASSLVAMGIGAF
TRBJ1-1 TRBV4-1 . ASSPTTGGEAF
TRBJ2-3 TRBV6-6 once ASSHRDPPDTQY
TRBJ1-3 TRBV6-6 few ASSRGRKSSGNTIY
TRBJ2-4 TRBV18 . ASSKTGTSGGGKNIQY
TRBJ1-2 TRBV18 once ASSPVVMNRGNGYT
TRBJ2-1 TRBV7-2 . ASSLASYGMTYNEQF
TRBJ1-1 TRBV30 . AWKGETEAF
TRBJ2-1 TRBV5-6 few ASTRGSGSEQF
TRBJ2-3 TRBV15 . ATSRRTRGTDTQY
TRBJ1-4 TRBV4-2 . ASSQETTGGGNEKLF
TRBJ1-1 TRBV15 . ATARNTEAF
TRBJ2-3 TRBV27 . ASWRGTDTQY
TRBJ2-1 TRBV6-5 . ASSPGQRAGEQF
TRBJ1-2 TRBV28 . ASSRQGRGGYT
TRBJ2-3 TRBV10-3 . AISEGLAGSTDTQY
TRBJ1-4 TRBV18 . ASSLGEGEKLF
TRBJ2-3 TRBV7-6 . ASSLGTSTDTQY
TRBJ1-6 TRBV10-3 . AISESTQSALH
TRBJ2-6 TRBV5-1 . ASSWRTGSGANVLT
TRBJ1-2 TRBV4-1 few ASRGGRGYAYT
TRBJ1-3 TRBV29-1 . SAGAGGGNTIY
TRBJ1-1 TRBV27 . ASTPRTGVGTEAF
TRBJ1-3 TRBV19 . ASSIEGQGARGNTIY
TRBJ1-3 TRBV9 . ASSPPGSNSGNTIY
TRBJ1-2 TRBV24-1 . ATSGEGADPYGYT
TRBJ1-5 TRBV6-5 once ASSLGNSNQPQH
TRBJ2-1 TRBV7-3 . ASSLDRGDYNEQF
TRBJ2-1 TRBV5-6 . ASTIAGSSYNEQF
TRBJ2-1 TRBV2 once ASRLAGEYNEQF
TRBJ2-7 TRBV18 . ASSPSQGYEQY
TRBJ2-7 TRBV3-1/TRBV3-2 few ASSHGQTYEQY
TRBJ2-7 TRBV29-1 . SARGGSGYEQY
TRBJ1-1 TRBV21-1 once ASSVPGLDTEAF
TRBJ2-5 TRBV9 . ASSVGEGARETQY
TRBJ2-7 TRBV11-3 few ASSLFASPTDEQY
TRBJ2-1 TRBV7-7 . ASSLGAYNEQF
TRBJ1-1 TRBV6-2/TRBV6-3 . ASSYSPRRTEAF
TRBJ1-4 TRBV15 . ATSNPKSVWNEKLF
TRBJ2-1 TRBV27 . ASSGLGSGDNEQF
TRBJ2-3 TRBV5-1 . ASSWGGRTDTQY
TRBJ1-2 TRBV7-2 . ASSLSWGRGDGYT